The 8 T cell receptor beta chains presented below share a single source sample, sequenced in a study of PD-1 blockade in classical Hodgkin lymphoma (dated by TCRdb to the early 2020s). The protocol used for the library was the immunoSEQ multiplex PCR assay. The immuneACCESS repertoire file appears here via TCRdb, limited to in-frame rearrangements. These files lack a portion of the clones; in checked studies, under half of the deficit traces to unresolved V genes, and the cause of the others is not known. This sample gives about 97,000 clones in total; about 89% of them show up just once. 6.6% of the sample comes from the top ten. Per the publication, the time point label means: cycle 2 day 1 (C2D1) of nivolumab. Every trial patient had relapsed after autologous stem cell transplantation, and cohorts A, B and C differed in prior brentuximab vedotin exposure. The sequencing used peripheral blood mononuclear cells (PBMCs), collected before the second cycle of nivolumab. These TCRs come from a human donor with classical Hodgkin lymphoma.

In this sample, this clone turned up once. The rearrangement uses TRBV6-7 and TRBJ2-2; 10 nucleotides agree with TRBD2. TRBV6-7 is filed as an ORF, its function uncertain. J lost 5 bases, V lost 5 bases, and 11 bases had no gene match. CDR3 length: 17 residues. CDR3 DNA: TGTGCCAGCAGTCCCCCTCAGCGGGGGGGAACAACCGGGGAGCTGTTTTTT. Translated: CASSPPQRGGTTGELFF.

V and J are TRBV7-2 and TRBJ2-3; TRBD2 matches at 11 bases. The germline V gene encodes CDR1 SGHTA and CDR2 FQGNSA. CDR3 length equals 16 residues. V was pared by 4 bases and J by 6 bases, with 9 bases of the junction left unmatched. The CDR3 bases are TGTGCCAGCAGCTGGGCCTCTAGCGGGGGGATGGATACGCAGTATTTT. Translated: CASSWASSGGMDTQYF.

This clone came up once. The V and J genes are TRBV7-9 and TRBJ2-7; TRBD2 might be the D (6 bases). The CDR3 has 16 residues. Germline lookup yields CDR1 SEHNR and CDR2 FQNEAQ (reference sequence). With 1 base removed from V and 3 bases from J, the gap between germline ends came to 16 bases. The chain's CDR3 is CASSLVAVRTNYEQYF. The CDR3 DNA reads as TGTGCCAGCAGCTTAGTAGCGGTGCGCACCAACTACGAGCAGTACTTC.

This chain connects TRBV9 to TRBJ1-3; 8 positions agree with TRBD1. The CDR3 has 17 amino acids. Germline V CDR1 and CDR2: SGDLS, YYNGEE. The junction had 11 bases not matched to a gene; V was cut back by 6 bases and J by 0 bases. The CDR3 is CASTRLGQAVSGNTIYF. The CDR3 nucleotides read TGTGCCAGCACCCGATTGGGACAGGCGGTCTCTGGAAACACCATATATTTT.

Points on this clone: The junction departs from the called germline gene at one end, perhaps through a read error. The chain carries TRBV13 and TRBJ2-7, with a weak D call TRBD2 (6 bases). The germline V gene has CDR1 PRHDT and CDR2 FYEKMQ (reference sequence). The CDR3 spans 14 residues. In nucleotides, the CDR3 is TGTGCCAGCAGCGTAGGTGGGGAGGCCTACGAGCAGTACTTC. The encoded protein is CASSVGGEAYEQYF.

V usage is TRBV11-3 and J usage is TRBJ2-5, with 7 bases lining up with TRBD2. This CDR3 contains 13 residues. CDR1 SGHNT and CDR2 YENEEA come from the germline V gene. Trimming removed 3 bases from V and 5 bases from J; junction bases left unmatched: 3. CDR3 loop: CASSFLGGETQYF. The CDR3, as DNA: TGTGCCAGCAGCTTTTTGGGAGGGGAGACCCAGTACTTC. The variable domain in full, completed from reference TRBV11-3 and TRBJ2-5, reads EAGVVQSPRYKIIEKKQPVAFWCNPISGHNTLYWYLQNLGQGPELLIRYENEEAVDDSQLPKDRFSAERLKGVDSTLKIQPAELGDSAVYLCASSFLGGETQYFGPGTRLLVL.

This rearrangement joins TRBV6-1 to TRBJ1-5; D is undetermined. The CDR3 sequence is 11 residues long. The V end lost 6 bases, the J end lost 4 bases, and 4 bases lay between the germline ends. Germline V CDR1 and CDR2: MNHNS, SASEGT. The CDR3 DNA reads as TGTGCCAGCAGCGATAATCAGCCCCAGCATTTT. It translates to CASSDNQPQHF.

CDR3 sequence: CASSLSGGNDEQYF. CDR3 nucleotide sequence: TGTGCCAGCAGCCTTAGCGGGGGGAACGACGAGCAGTACTTC. The chain uses TRBV4-2 and TRBJ2-7; TRBD2 aligns across 10 bases. The CDR3 runs 14 residues. V trimming: 4 bases; J trimming: 5 bases; junction bases outside the gene matches: 5. Germline assignment: CDR1 LGHNA and CDR2 YNFKEQ.